The next 27 T cell receptor beta chains were all read from a single sample in a study of blood T cell repertoires in COVID-19. Generated by immunoSEQ multiplex PCR, the TCRdb table keeps only in-frame clones and is missing some. This table has a few hundred thousand clones, around 90% appearing once. Source material: peripheral blood. These receptors all stem from a man aged 45-60 years with acute or convalescent COVID-19.

This clone was detected ten times or more. The chain links TRBV5-1 to TRBJ1-2, with 9 bases lining up with TRBD1. Germline V gene lookup returns CDR1 SGHRS and CDR2 YFSETQ. Losses at the gene ends were 4 bases for V and 6 bases for J; bases not matched to a gene: 10. This CDR3 region has 15 residues. CDR3 DNA sequence: TGCGCCAGCAGCAATCCAAAAGACAGGGGGAATGGCTACACCTTC. The encoded protein is CASSNPKDRGNGYTF.

The chain combines TRBV2 with TRBJ1-1; D unclear. Trimming took off 5 bases at V and 1 base at J, with 5 bases between the two ends. This CDR3 is built from 12 residues. Germline loops: CDR1 SNHLY, CDR2 FYNNEI. The CDR3 is CASSRRNTEAFF. In nucleotides, the CDR3 is TGTGCCAGCAGTAGGAGGAACACTGAAGCTTTCTTT.

J is TRBJ2-1 and V is TRBV10-2; 8 bases are a match to TRBD1. With 6 bases clipped from V and 5 bases from J, the junction kept 21 bases outside the gene matches. The CDR3 contains 19 residues. Germline V gene lookup returns CDR1 WSHSY and CDR2 SAAADI. The CDR3 coding sequence is TGCGCCAGCAGGGAGGTCTGGCGCCCAGGGGGCGAAATCGACAATGAGCAGTTCTTC. The encoded protein is CASREVWRPGGEIDNEQFF.

The rearrangement uses TRBV9 and TRBJ2-2; 7 nucleotides match TRBD1. The CDR3 runs 16 residues. V gave up 4 bases and J gave up 0 bases; unmatched junction bases: 6. Germline V gene sequence: CDR1 SGDLS, CDR2 YYNGEE. CDR3 amino acids: CASSLRQGPNTGELFF. The CDR3 bases are TGTGCCAGCAGCCTCCGACAGGGACCGAACACCGGGGAGCTGTTTTTT.

The chain is built from TRBV2 and TRBJ1-5, with 8 bases identical to TRBD1. The length of the CDR3 is 14 residues. Germline V gene data show CDR1 as SNHLY and CDR2 as FYNNEI. V lost 8 bases, J lost 4 bases, and 7 bases stayed unmatched. CDR3 amino acids: CASQRDRNNQPQHF. Here the CDR3 DNA reads TGTGCCAGCCAACGGGACAGGAATAATCAGCCCCAGCATTTT.

J is TRBJ1-4 and V is TRBV5-5; 7 positions match TRBD1. Germline CDR1 reads SGHKS; CDR2 reads YYEKEE (reference sequence). Trimming removed 0 bases from V and 7 bases from J; junction bases left unmatched: 9. The CDR3 runs 16 residues. The CDR3 is CASSLVPAGGVEKLFF. The CDR3 DNA follows: TGTGCCAGCAGCTTGGTACCCGCAGGGGGAGTTGAAAAACTGTTTTTT.

The V and J genes are TRBV11-2 and TRBJ2-7, with unresolved D. The ends were cut back, 0 bases at V and 1 base at J, with 7 bases in the middle. CDR1 is SGHAT and CDR2 is FQNNGV in the germline V gene. The CDR3 length is 14 residues. The CDR3 sequence is CASSLDRVSYEQYF. The CDR3 bases are TGTGCCAGCAGCTTAGATCGGGTTTCCTACGAGCAGTACTTC.

The rearrangement links TRBV4-1 to TRBJ1-2; D not certain. The germline V gene encodes CDR1 MGHRA and CDR2 YSYEKL. Between the trimmed V and J ends, which lost 4 bases and 8 bases, there was a span of 14 bases. This CDR3 spans 13 amino acids. CDR3 region: CASSLAPSGGYTF. CDR3 DNA sequence: TGCGCCAGCAGCCTAGCCCCCTCCGGCGGCTACACCTTC.

The DNA of the CDR3 is TGTGCCACCAGTGATGGGACAGGGGTTGATGGCTACACCTTC. It encodes CATSDGTGVDGYTF. The chain is built from TRBV24-1 and TRBJ1-2; 10 nucleotides align to TRBD1. CDR3 length equals 14 residues. Unmatched junction bases numbered 3, after V lost 3 bases and J lost 6 bases. Germline V gene data show CDR1 as KGHDR and CDR2 as SFDVKD.

The chain recombines TRBV5-1 with TRBJ2-7, with 14 bases aligning to TRBD2. J was trimmed by 6 bases and V by 2 bases; bases with no gene match: 13. The CDR3 contains 18 residues. Germline assignment: CDR1 SGHRS and CDR2 YFSETQ. The CDR3 bases are TGCGCCAGCAGCTTTGGGACTAGCGGGGGCCAGCTCAACTCCGAGCAGTACTTC. Translating it yields CASSFGTSGGQLNSEQYF.

The chain employs TRBV7-9 and TRBJ1-2; 7 bases are shared with TRBD1. Per germline, CDR1 SEHNR and CDR2 FQNEAQ (reference sequence). The trim removed 6 bases at V and 2 bases at J, leaving 6 bases unmatched. The CDR3 runs to 14 residues. Here the CDR3 reads CASSPQGWNYGYTF. CDR3 nucleotide sequence: TGTGCCAGCAGTCCACAGGGGTGGAACTATGGCTACACCTTC.

CDR3 bases: TGTGCCACCAGCAGAGATGGGCCGGGAACGAACACTGAAGCTTTCTTT. This encodes CATSRDGPGTNTEAFF. This sequence joins TRBV15 and TRBJ1-1, with D hard to call. Germline V gene sequence: CDR1 LNHNV, CDR2 YYDKDF (reference sequence). This CDR3 contains 16 residues. Trimming shortened V by 0 bases and J by 1 base, and 12 bases separated the two germline ends. Full variable domain (outside the CDR3, taken from reference TRBV15 and TRBJ1-1): DAMVIQNPRYQVTQFGKPVTLSCSQTLNHNVMYWYQQKSSQAPKLLFHYYDKDFNNEADTPDNFQSRRPNTSFCFLDIRSPGLGDTAMYLCATSRDGPGTNTEAFFGQGTRLTVV.

Only a few counts were recorded for this clone. Other nucleotide sequences from this sample produce the same CDR3. This chain joins TRBV7-3 and TRBJ2-7; the match to TRBD1 covers 8 bases. Germline CDR1 is SGHTA and CDR2 is FQGTGA. The V gene end was trimmed by 4 bases and the J gene end by 6 bases; junction bases not matched to a gene: 5. This CDR3 is built from 13 residues. The CDR3 nucleotides are TGTGCCAGCAGCTCGGGGACAGGTAGCGAGCAGTACTTC. This encodes CASSSGTGSEQYF.

The chain employs TRBV13 and TRBJ2-1, with D unclear. Germline V gene sequence: CDR1 PRHDT, CDR2 FYEKMQ (reference sequence). The V end lost 5 bases, the J end lost 5 bases, and 7 bases lay between the germline ends. The CDR3 has 12 residues. The DNA of the CDR3 is TGTGCCAGCAGCCCTATGAACAATGAGCAGTTCTTC. Translation gives CASSPMNNEQFF.

V gene TRBV3-1 (or the pseudogene TRBV3-2) combines with J gene TRBJ2-1; TRBD2 matches at 12 bases. The V gene's germline CDR1 is LGHDT and CDR2 YNNKEL (reference sequence). The V segment lost 0 bases and the J segment 12 bases; nucleotides outside the gene matches: 9. The CDR3 loop spans 16 amino acids. In nucleotides, the CDR3 is TGTGCCAGCAGCCAAGATTACCTAGCGGGGGGGCCCGGGCAGTTCTTC. This encodes CASSQDYLAGGPGQFF.

V gene TRBV15 combines with J gene TRBJ1-2; D gene ambiguous. V was cut by 0 bases and J by 7 bases, with 12 bases left in between. CDR1 is LNHNV and CDR2 is YYDKDF in the germline V gene (reference sequence). CDR3 length: 14 amino acids. This CDR3 reads CATSREAVFSGYTF. The CDR3 DNA follows: TGTGCCACCAGCAGAGAAGCGGTGTTCTCTGGCTACACCTTC.

This clone was seen only once. The V and J genes are TRBV19 and TRBJ1-5; D may be TRBD1 (5 bases). The germline V gene encodes CDR1 LNHDA and CDR2 SQIVND (reference sequence). The CDR3 loop spans 17 amino acids. Trimming pared 7 bases from V and 4 bases from J, leaving 23 bases between. The CDR3 spells CASTTTQGGPGNQPQHF. The CDR3 DNA sequence: TGTGCCAGTACCACGACGCAGGGTGGGCCAGGTAATCAGCCCCAGCATTTT.

As concerns this clone: The sample carries other DNA sequences with the same CDR3. The V and J genes are TRBV29-1 and TRBJ2-7; 8 bases line up with TRBD1. V was clipped by 6 bases and J by 1 base; unmatched bases: 2. This CDR3 is 12 amino acids long. Germline values: CDR1 SQVTM, CDR2 ANQGSEA. The DNA for the CDR3 is TGCAGCGTCTGGGACAGGTCCTACGAGCAGTACTTC. Its translation is CSVWDRSYEQYF.

This rearrangement joins TRBV5-1 to TRBJ1-6; D is ambiguous. The ends were cut back, 0 bases at V and 6 bases at J, with 10 bases in the middle. The CDR3 extends over 15 amino acids. Germline CDR1 and CDR2: SGHRS and YFSETQ. As DNA, the CDR3 is TGCGCCAGCAGCTTGGTTTCGGGGATTAATTCACCCCTCCACTTT. Its protein product is CASSLVSGINSPLHF.

The chain uses TRBV5-1 and TRBJ1-2; 9 positions match TRBD1. Germline loops: CDR1 SGHRS, CDR2 YFSETQ. Trimming cost V 5 bases and J 6 bases; bases outside gene matches: 8. The CDR3 covers 14 residues. CDR3 DNA: TGCGCCAGCAGACGACAGGGGGGGCGGAATGGCTACACCTTC. Protein sequence: CASRRQGGRNGYTF.

CDR3 nucleotide sequence: TGCGCCAGCAGCCAACCGAGGACTAGCATCTACGAGCAGTACTTC. Translation gives CASSQPRTSIYEQYF. The rearrangement joins TRBV4-1 to TRBJ2-7, with 8 bases lining up with TRBD2. The V and J ends lost 2 bases and 3 bases, in that order; junction bases with no gene match: 6. Per germline, CDR1 MGHRA and CDR2 YSYEKL. CDR3 size: 15 residues.

The CDR3 region is CAARYRSSTDTQYF. The CDR3 DNA is TGTGCCGCCCGTTACAGGAGTTCCACAGATACGCAGTATTTT. V usage is TRBV6-5 and J usage is TRBJ2-3; maybe TRBD1 (5 bases). V was cut by 11 bases and J by 2 bases, with 17 bases left in between. Germline loops: CDR1 MNHEY, CDR2 SVGAGI. The CDR3 spans 14 residues.

This clone came up a few times. This chain uses TRBV6-5 with TRBJ1-2; 11 bases line up with TRBD1. Germline trimming cut 9 bases from V and 2 bases from J; bases unmatched to any gene: 8. The CDR3 runs to 15 residues. Per the germline V gene, CDR1 is MNHEY and CDR2 is SVGAGI. In nucleotides, the CDR3 is TGTGCCAGTAGGAAACGGGACAGGGGGAACTATGGCTACACCTTC. It yields the protein CASRKRDRGNYGYTF.

The V call is TRBV4-2, the J call TRBJ2-3; 9 bases map to TRBD2. From germline, CDR1 is LGHNA and CDR2 YNFKEQ. After removal of 0 bases from V and 3 bases from J, the junction contained 4 bases not matched to a gene. The CDR3 covers 16 residues. CDR3 nucleotide sequence: TGTGCCAGCAGCCAAGATGTTGCGGGGGGGACAGATACGCAGTATTTT. Residues: CASSQDVAGGTDTQYF.

The chain joins TRBV5-1 to TRBJ2-3; 13 bases line up with TRBD2. Germline lookup yields CDR1 SGHRS and CDR2 YFSETQ. With V trimmed by 4 bases and J by 0 bases, 8 bases remained unmatched. There are 18 residues in the CDR3. This CDR3 is CASSRRTSGGGSTDTQYF. Written as DNA, the CDR3 is TGCGCCAGCAGCAGGCGGACTAGCGGGGGTGGGAGCACAGATACGCAGTATTTT.

The chain couples TRBV19 to TRBJ2-7; 8 bases line up with TRBD1. Germline V lookup: CDR1 LNHDA, CDR2 SQIVND (reference sequence). Germline trimming cut 4 bases from V and 0 bases from J; bases unmatched to any gene: 14. The CDR3 covers 18 residues. The CDR3 bases are TGTGCCAGTAGTAGGGACAGGCCCACACTCCTCTCCTCCTACGAGCAGTACTTC. It yields the protein CASSRDRPTLLSSYEQYF.

This clone was counted once. One end of the junction varies from germline; a read error may be responsible. The rearrangement uses TRBV9 and TRBJ2-6; tentatively, D is TRBD1 (7 bases). The CDR3 extends over 15 amino acids. CDR1 is SGDLS and CDR2 is YYNGEE in the germline V gene. In nucleotides, the CDR3 is TGTGCCAGCAGCGTAGGAGGCCAGGGGGGCAACGTCCTGACTTTC. Translating gives CASSVGGQGGNVLTF.